Shown below are 16 T cell receptor beta chains from a single sample sequenced in a study of identical twins' blood T cells. TCRdb re-derived calls from the 5' RACE reads in MiXCR, one entry per CDR3 protein. Here the sample spans 350,000 to 400,000 distinct CDR3 sequences, about 28% being singletons. The sequencing sample was made of PBMCs. The receptors stem from a woman between 18 and 55 years old in good health.

The genes are TRBV10-2 and TRBJ2-7, with TRBD2 identical over 10 bases. The CDR3 sequence is 16 residues long. Trimming removed 3 bases from V and 3 bases from J; junction bases left unmatched: 8. Germline V gives CDR1 WSHSY, CDR2 SAAADI. DNA for the CDR3: TGCGCCAGCAGTGACCCGACTAGCGGGTTCTACTACGAGCAGTACTTC. Amino acids: CASSDPTSGFYYEQYF.

This clonotype was counted between two and nine times. The DNA of the CDR3 is TGTGCCAGCAGCTTCAGGGTGGAGGGGGCAGGAGGAAGTACTGAAGCTTTCTTT. This translates into CASSFRVEGAGGSTEAFF. The rearrangement uses TRBV3-1 and TRBJ1-1; 7 bases are shared with TRBD1. The CDR3 consists of 18 residues. Germline CDR1 and CDR2: LGHDT and YNNKEL (reference sequence). Trimming removed 5 bases from V and 5 bases from J; junction bases left unmatched: 20.

The rearrangement uses TRBV6-2 or TRBV6-3 and TRBJ1-1, with D possibly being TRBD1 (6 bases). Trimming took 7 bases from V and 6 from J, leaving 24 bases between them. The CDR3 length is 16 residues. The V gene's germline CDR1 is MNHEY and CDR2 SVGEGT. CDR3 residues: CASTNGVGGRKAEAFF. DNA for the CDR3: TGTGCCAGCACCAATGGGGTCGGGGGGCGAAAGGCTGAAGCTTTCTTT.

The chain is built from TRBV12-3 or TRBV12-4 and TRBJ1-2, with a weak D call TRBD1 (5 bases). The length of the CDR3 is 15 residues. V was clipped by 1 base and J by 3 bases, with 12 bases between them. The CDR3 nucleotides are TGTGCCAGCAGTTTAGGTGGGGGGGGGGACTATGGCTACACCTTC. Translating gives CASSLGGGGDYGYTF.

Remarks on this clonotype: This may come from a read error, since a much larger clone is one base off. The rearrangement joins TRBV6-2 or TRBV6-3 to TRBJ1-1; D remains ambiguous. CDR1 and CDR2 from the germline V gene are MNHEY and SVGEGT. This CDR3 comprises 14 residues. The CDR3 DNA reads TGTGCCATCAGTGATTCACACGCGAACACTGAAGCTTTCTTT. Its protein is CAISDSHANTEAFF.

This clonotype was seen a single time. Compared with germline, one end of the junction differs, possibly owing to a read error. The J gene is TRBJ2-7, the V gene TRBV20-1; TRBD1 is a possible D gene (5 bases). Germline V gene data show CDR1 as DFQATT and CDR2 as SNEGSKA (reference sequence). There are 14 residues in the CDR3. The CDR3 DNA reads as TGCAGTGCTAGGATGCAGGGATACTCCTACGAGCAGCACTTC. This encodes CSARMQGYSYEQHF.

This clonotype was seen a handful of times. The gene calls are TRBV20-1 and TRBJ2-2; 10 nucleotides agree with TRBD2. This CDR3 has 15 residues. Germline trimming cut 4 bases from V and 4 bases from J; bases unmatched to any gene: 6. Per the germline V gene, CDR1 is DFQATT and CDR2 is SNEGSKA (reference sequence). CDR3 loop: CSATGLAGATGELFF. The CDR3 region has the DNA TGCAGTGCTACGGGTCTAGCGGGAGCCACCGGGGAGCTGTTTTTT.

The chain carries TRBV4-3 and TRBJ2-2; TRBD1 aligns across 8 bases. CDR1 LGHNA and CDR2 YSLEER come from the germline V gene. There are 15 residues in the CDR3. The V and J ends lost 0 bases and 6 bases, in that order; junction bases with no gene match: 3. DNA of the CDR3: TGCGCCAGCAGCCAAGAGGGGGGACAGGCCGGGGAGCTGTTTTTT. Translation gives CASSQEGGQAGELFF.

This clonotype was observed a handful of times. The genes are TRBV11-2 and TRBJ2-3; D unresolved. The CDR3 covers 13 residues. V dropped 3 bases and J dropped 3 bases, with 7 bases sitting between them. The V gene's germline CDR1 is SGHAT and CDR2 FQNNGV. The CDR3 DNA reads as TGTGCCAGCAGCTTCAGTATGACAGATACGCAGTATTTT. Translating it yields CASSFSMTDTQYF.

In its sample, this clonotype was seen many times. The chain recombines TRBV3-1 with TRBJ1-2; D ambiguous. With 4 bases removed from V and 3 bases from J, the gap between germline ends came to 12 bases. This CDR3 has 14 residues. The germline CDR1 and CDR2 sequences are LGHDT and YNNKEL (reference sequence). The CDR3 sequence: CASSPLEYDYGYTF. CDR3 sequence (DNA): TGTGCCAGCAGCCCCCTGGAGTACGACTATGGCTACACCTTC.

There are a few counts of this clonotype. The rearrangement links TRBV12-3 or TRBV12-4 to TRBJ1-2, with no clear D. This CDR3 comprises 14 residues. V was cut by 1 base and J by 0 bases, with 6 bases left in between. The CDR3 coding sequence is TGTGCCAGCAGTTTAGGGAGAGCTAACTATGGCTACACCTTC. Translating it yields CASSLGRANYGYTF.

This rearrangement joins TRBV7-9 to TRBJ2-3, with unresolved D. The CDR3 is 14 amino acids. Per the germline V gene, CDR1 is SEHNR and CDR2 is FQNEAQ (reference sequence). Trimming took 2 bases from V and 5 from J, leaving 11 bases between them. The CDR3: CASSLRRLEDTQYF. As DNA, the CDR3 is TGTGCCAGCAGCTTACGACGCTTGGAAGATACGCAGTATTTT.

V and J are TRBV7-9 and TRBJ1-1, with 8 bases identical to TRBD1. Per germline, CDR1 SEHNR and CDR2 FQNEAQ (reference sequence). CDR3 size: 15 residues. Losses at the gene ends were 5 bases for V and 5 bases for J; bases not matched to a gene: 10. The CDR3 DNA reads TGTGCCAGCAGCCTAGAGCAGGGGGCGGAAACTGAAGCTTTCTTT. It codes for CASSLEQGAETEAFF.

As regards this clonotype: This CDR3 fails to terminate in the conserved phenylalanine or tryptophan, so it likely reflects a read error. J is TRBJ1-1 and V is TRBV10-3; TRBD1 aligns across 7 bases. The CDR3 has 15 residues. The J segment lost 4 bases and the V segment lost 7 bases, leaving 12 bases of the junction unmatched. Germline assignment: CDR1 ENHRY and CDR2 SYGVKD. CDR3 in amino acids: CAINERGTASTEAFS. As DNA, the CDR3 is TGTGCCATCAACGAGAGGGGGACAGCCAGCACTGAAGCTTTCTCT.

This clonotype has ten or more counts. The gene calls are TRBV6-1 and TRBJ1-5; no definite D call. The V gene lost 1 base and the J gene lost 6 bases, with 16 bases spanning the gap. This CDR3 region has 16 residues. CDR1 MNHNS and CDR2 SASEGT come from the germline V gene. This CDR3 reads CASSEERLQVSQPQHF. For the CDR3, the DNA is TGTGCCAGCAGTGAAGAGAGGCTCCAAGTTAGTCAGCCCCAGCATTTT.

This clonotype has more than one count but fewer than ten. The chain couples TRBV19 to TRBJ1-1, with 7 bases that match TRBD1. This CDR3 spans 17 amino acids. CDR1 is LNHDA, CDR2 SQIVND, per germline (reference sequence). V was clipped by 6 bases and J by 3 bases; unmatched bases: 16. CDR3 DNA: TGTGCCAGTAGACCTAATACGGGACAGTCAACTCACACTGAAGCTTTCTTT. Translation gives CASRPNTGQSTHTEAFF.